One and the same sample provided the 26 T cell receptor beta chains below, sequenced in a study of low-dose radiotherapy and immunotherapy resistance in tumors. Priming of first-strand cDNA relied on TRAV- and TRBV-specific primers (covering alpha and beta chains). A roughly 20-cycle PCR with a constant-region primer and V-primer adapter amplified TCRs. TCRdb redid the calling of the reads with MiXCR, one entry per CDR3 protein. The table has nearly 7,500 distinct CDR3 sequences, 80% to 90% seen once. Every receptor here comes from a human donor with advanced metastatic prostate, ovarian, gallbladder or colorectal cancer (not recorded which). This table probably holds off-target reads from a library built for another chain.

The chain carries TRBV20-1 and TRBJ2-3, with TRBD2 identical over 9 bases. Germline V gene lookup returns CDR1 DFQATT and CDR2 SNEGSKA (reference sequence). Trimming cost V 4 bases and J 3 bases; bases outside gene matches: 14. This CDR3 comprises 17 residues. CDR3 DNA: TGCAGTGCTACCCGCCTCCCGAGGCGGGGGGGGACAGATACGCAGTATTTT. This translates into CSATRLPRRGGTDTQYF.

This chain joins TRBV6-2 or TRBV6-3 and TRBJ2-1; 10 nucleotides match TRBD2. Looked up from germline, CDR1 is MNHEY and CDR2 is SVGEGT. The CDR3 loop spans 14 amino acids. V lost 5 bases and J lost 5; bases outside the gene matches: 3. CDR3 sequence reads: CASSLTSGDNEQFF. The CDR3 nucleotides read TGTGCCAGCAGTCTCACTAGCGGGGACAATGAGCAGTTCTTC.

V and J are TRBV6-8 and TRBJ2-7; TRBD1 matches at 8 bases. CDR3 length: 17 residues. The germline gives CDR1 MNHGY, CDR2 SAAAGT. V lost 0 bases, J lost 3 bases, and 10 bases stayed unmatched. The CDR3 reads CASSYSRARGLGYEQYF. The DNA for the CDR3 is TGTGCCAGCAGTTACTCCCGCGCCAGGGGGCTGGGCTACGAGCAGTACTTC.

This chain connects TRBV5-1 to TRBJ1-1; no clear D gene. Deletions cut 4 bases from V and 1 base from J, with 14 bases between. This CDR3 spans 15 amino acids. Germline V gene sequence: CDR1 SGHRS, CDR2 YFSETQ. CDR3: CASSPQSLGNTEAFF. The CDR3 coding sequence is TGCGCCAGCAGCCCCCAGTCGTTGGGGAACACTGAAGCTTTCTTT.

The chain links TRBV10-3 to TRBJ2-1; 7 bases are shared with TRBD1. CDR1 and CDR2 (germline): ENHRY, SYGVKD. The V and J ends lost 6 bases and 6 bases, in that order; junction bases with no gene match: 8. The CDR3 is 14 amino acids. CDR3 sequence reads: CAIREQGTSNEQFF. The CDR3 DNA sequence: TGTGCCATCAGAGAACAGGGGACAAGCAATGAGCAGTTCTTC.

The chain joins TRBV5-1 to TRBJ1-1; weak D call: TRBD1 (6 bases). CDR1 and CDR2 (germline): SGHRS, YFSETQ. This CDR3 is built from 15 residues. With 4 bases removed from V and 2 bases from J, the gap between germline ends came to 15 bases. The CDR3 DNA reads TGCGCCAGCAGCCCGGGGACGGGGGCCAACACTGAAGCTTTCTTT. This gives the protein CASSPGTGANTEAFF. Full variable domain (outside the CDR3, taken from reference TRBV5-1 and TRBJ1-1): KAGVTQTPRYLIKTRGQQVTLSCSPISGHRSVSWYQQTPGQGLQFLFEYFSETQRNKGNFPGRFSGRQFSNSRSEMNVSTLELGDSALYLCASSPGTGANTEAFFGQGTRLTVV.

This clonotype has only one observation. V and J are TRBV3-1 and TRBJ2-3; 7 positions agree with TRBD1. V shed 4 bases and J 4 bases; nucleotides not matched to a gene: 8. Germline V gives CDR1 LGHDT, CDR2 YNNKEL (reference sequence). CDR3 length equals 15 residues. The CDR3 is CASSRPSTGSDTQYF. CDR3 DNA sequence: TGTGCCAGCAGCCGACCATCGACAGGGTCAGATACGCAGTATTTT.

The chain uses TRBV6-2 or TRBV6-3 and TRBJ2-1; a possible D gene is TRBD1 (6 bases). There are 18 residues in the CDR3. Germline loops: CDR1 MNHEY, CDR2 SVGEGT. V lost 5 bases, J lost 6 bases, and 26 bases lay in between. CDR3 bases: TGTGCCAGCAGTAAACCCAGGATAGGCAGGGGAAAGGGCAATGAGCAGTTCTTC. Amino acids: CASSKPRIGRGKGNEQFF.

This clonotype is a singleton in its sample. The J gene is TRBJ1-5, the V gene TRBV18, with D tentatively TRBD1 (5 bases). Looked up from germline, CDR1 is KGHSH and CDR2 is LQKENI. The V end was cut by 6 bases, the J end by 5 bases, with 11 bases between. The CDR3 extends over 13 amino acids. The CDR3 coding sequence is TGTGCCAGCTCTCAGGGAGTAGATCAGCCCCAGCATTTT. It specifies CASSQGVDQPQHF. The full variable domain, with the rest looked up from reference TRBV18 and TRBJ1-5, is NAGVMQNPRHLVRRRGQEARLRCSPMKGHSHVYWYRQLPEEGLKFMVYLQKENIIDESGMPKERFSAEFPKEGPSILRIQQVVRGDSAAYFCASSQGVDQPQHFGDGTRLSIL.

The V call is TRBV6-4, the J call TRBJ2-3; 9 nucleotides line up with TRBD2. Trimming at V came to 3 bases and at J to 0 bases, leaving 4 bases not matched to a gene. The CDR3 has 16 amino acids. Germline assignment: CDR1 MRHNA and CDR2 SNTAGT. The CDR3 DNA follows: TGTGCCAGCAGTGAGTCGAGCGGGGGGAGCACAGATACGCAGTATTTT. Residues: CASSESSGGSTDTQYF.

The chain uses TRBV3-1 and TRBJ2-1; unclear D gene. With 1 base removed from V and 9 bases from J, the gap between germline ends came to 4 bases. The CDR3 is 11 residues long. Per the germline V gene, CDR1 is LGHDT and CDR2 is YNNKEL (reference sequence). CDR3 DNA sequence: TGTGCCAGCAGCCAAGTCGCTGAGCAGTTCTTC. Its translation is CASSQVAEQFF.

The chain combines TRBV5-4 with TRBJ2-1, with a weak D call TRBD1 (5 bases). The CDR3 spans 15 residues. The V end was cut by 5 bases, the J end by 6 bases, with 18 bases between. Germline values: CDR1 SGHNT, CDR2 YYREEE (reference sequence). The CDR3 coding sequence is TGTGCCAGCAGGCCCCAAACGCAGGGTCTCAATGAGCAGTTCTTC. It is translated as CASRPQTQGLNEQFF.

The chain couples TRBV5-4 to TRBJ2-4, with a weak D call TRBD2 (6 bases). The CDR3 extends over 17 amino acids. V was pared by 4 bases and J by 1 base, with 18 bases between. CDR1 is SGHNT and CDR2 is YYREEE in the germline V gene (reference sequence). The CDR3 region has the DNA TGTGCCAGCAGCGGCGGGGCCCTCGAGGGGGCCAAAAACATTCAGTACTTC. This translates into CASSGGALEGAKNIQYF.

The count of this clonotype is one. The chain employs TRBV6-1 and TRBJ2-5; D may be TRBD1 or TRBD2 (6 bases each). V was pared by 8 bases and J by 3 bases, with 22 bases between. Germline CDR1 and CDR2: MNHNS and SASEGT. The CDR3 covers 16 residues. The CDR3 region is CASGGLQTGLEETQYF. The CDR3 nucleotides are TGTGCCAGCGGGGGGTTACAGACAGGCCTTGAAGAGACCCAGTACTTC.

Only a few counts were recorded for this clonotype. The rearrangement uses TRBV7-9 and TRBJ1-1; the D is unclear. Germline V CDR1 and CDR2: SEHNR, FQNEAQ (reference sequence). This CDR3 is built from 11 residues. Trimming shortened V by 6 bases and J by 3 bases, and 5 bases separated the two germline ends. In nucleotides, the CDR3 is TGTGCCAGCAGTCTTGACACTGAAGCTTTCTTT. It codes for CASSLDTEAFF.

CDR3 in DNA: TGTGCCAGCAGCCAAGGCGGCGGGGGGGCCATAGATACGCAGTATTTT. Its translation is CASSQGGGGAIDTQYF. This chain links TRBV14 with TRBJ2-3, with 9 bases identical to TRBD2. The CDR3 has 16 residues. V trimming: 1 base; J trimming: 5 bases; junction bases outside the gene matches: 7. CDR1 is SGHDN, CDR2 FVKESK, per germline.

The V call is TRBV19, the J call TRBJ2-4; possibly TRBD1 for D (6 bases). V was clipped by 5 bases and J by 6 bases, with 14 bases between them. Germline V gene sequence: CDR1 LNHDA, CDR2 SQIVND (reference sequence). The CDR3 sequence is 14 residues long. DNA for the CDR3: TGTGCCAGTAGTTTACCAGGGGTAGGAAACATTCAGTACTTC. The encoded protein is CASSLPGVGNIQYF.

The chain employs TRBV2 and TRBJ2-2; a weak D match, TRBD1 (6 bases). The CDR3 runs to 14 residues. V was clipped by 9 bases and J by 2 bases, with 13 bases between them. CDR1 and CDR2 from the germline V gene are SNHLY and FYNNEI. Here the CDR3 reads CASKGQINTGELFF. The CDR3 nucleotides are TGTGCCAGTAAAGGACAGATTAACACCGGGGAGCTGTTTTTT.

The chain carries TRBV14 and TRBJ2-1; maybe TRBD2 (6 bases). The CDR3 length is 16 residues. The germline gives CDR1 SGHDN, CDR2 FVKESK. Trimming shortened V by 1 base and J by 0 bases, and 10 bases separated the two germline ends. CDR3 in amino acids: CASSQGGELSYNEQFF. Written as DNA, the CDR3 is TGTGCCAGCAGCCAAGGGGGGGAGCTCTCCTACAATGAGCAGTTCTTC.

The V call is TRBV5-6, the J call TRBJ2-7; D is perhaps TRBD1 (5 bases). Germline V CDR1 and CDR2: SGHDT, YYEEEE. This CDR3 has 13 amino acids. The V gene lost 0 bases and the J gene lost 4 bases, with 8 bases spanning the gap. In DNA form, the CDR3 reads TGTGCCAGCAGCTTGGTAGGGGAATACGAGCAGTACTTC. Its protein product is CASSLVGEYEQYF.

The J gene is TRBJ2-5, the V gene TRBV20-1; possible D gene TRBD1, 6 bases. Trimming stripped 3 bases from V and 7 bases from J, with 18 bases between. This CDR3 region has 14 residues. Germline V gene data show CDR1 as DFQATT and CDR2 as SNEGSKA (reference sequence). The CDR3 sequence is CSARSGTNPRTQYF. The CDR3 DNA sequence: TGCAGTGCTAGGTCCGGGACAAACCCTAGGACCCAGTACTTC.

This clonotype was found once. J is TRBJ2-1 and V is TRBV12-3 or TRBV12-4; D is unresolved. The V end was cut by 6 bases, the J end by 7 bases, with 16 bases between. This CDR3 region has 14 residues. CDR3 nucleotides: TGTGCCAGCAGCGTCGCCGGCTGGGGTAATGAGCAGTTCTTC. It yields the protein CASSVAGWGNEQFF.

Written as DNA, the CDR3 is TGTGCCAGCAGGCTCGGGACAGGGGGCGCGAACATTCAGTACTTC. As protein: CASRLGTGGANIQYF. The genes are TRBV12-3 or TRBV12-4 and TRBJ2-4; 12 bases are shared with TRBD1. Unmatched junction bases numbered 7, after V lost 6 bases and J lost 7 bases. This CDR3 contains 15 residues.

This clonotype appeared a single time. The chain uses TRBV7-3 and TRBJ2-5, with D possibly TRBD2 on 6 matching bases. CDR1 is SGHTA, CDR2 FQGTGA, per germline. The CDR3 consists of 13 residues. V was pared by 4 bases and J by 5 bases, with 11 bases between. CDR3 protein: CASSSTGRETQYF. CDR3 nucleotides: TGTGCCAGCAGCTCGACTGGGAGGGAGACCCAGTACTTC.

This clonotype was seen a handful of times. CDR3 in DNA: TGTGCCAGCAGCTCCGGACATCAAGAGACCCAGTACTTC. Translating it yields CASSSGHQETQYF. The rearrangement joins TRBV5-6 to TRBJ2-5; maybe TRBD1 (5 bases). This CDR3 comprises 13 residues. Trimming removed 3 bases from V and 2 bases from J, with 8 bases in between. Per the germline V gene, CDR1 is SGHDT and CDR2 is YYEEEE.

This clonotype was counted once. The CDR3 DNA reads TGCGCCAGCAGCGCACACGCAGGGGGTGACTATGGCTACACCTTC. This codes for CASSAHAGGDYGYTF. The chain joins TRBV4-1 to TRBJ1-2, with 7 bases aligning to TRBD1. The V segment lost 5 bases and the J segment 3 bases; nucleotides outside the gene matches: 9. Germline values: CDR1 MGHRA, CDR2 YSYEKL. CDR3 length: 15 amino acids.